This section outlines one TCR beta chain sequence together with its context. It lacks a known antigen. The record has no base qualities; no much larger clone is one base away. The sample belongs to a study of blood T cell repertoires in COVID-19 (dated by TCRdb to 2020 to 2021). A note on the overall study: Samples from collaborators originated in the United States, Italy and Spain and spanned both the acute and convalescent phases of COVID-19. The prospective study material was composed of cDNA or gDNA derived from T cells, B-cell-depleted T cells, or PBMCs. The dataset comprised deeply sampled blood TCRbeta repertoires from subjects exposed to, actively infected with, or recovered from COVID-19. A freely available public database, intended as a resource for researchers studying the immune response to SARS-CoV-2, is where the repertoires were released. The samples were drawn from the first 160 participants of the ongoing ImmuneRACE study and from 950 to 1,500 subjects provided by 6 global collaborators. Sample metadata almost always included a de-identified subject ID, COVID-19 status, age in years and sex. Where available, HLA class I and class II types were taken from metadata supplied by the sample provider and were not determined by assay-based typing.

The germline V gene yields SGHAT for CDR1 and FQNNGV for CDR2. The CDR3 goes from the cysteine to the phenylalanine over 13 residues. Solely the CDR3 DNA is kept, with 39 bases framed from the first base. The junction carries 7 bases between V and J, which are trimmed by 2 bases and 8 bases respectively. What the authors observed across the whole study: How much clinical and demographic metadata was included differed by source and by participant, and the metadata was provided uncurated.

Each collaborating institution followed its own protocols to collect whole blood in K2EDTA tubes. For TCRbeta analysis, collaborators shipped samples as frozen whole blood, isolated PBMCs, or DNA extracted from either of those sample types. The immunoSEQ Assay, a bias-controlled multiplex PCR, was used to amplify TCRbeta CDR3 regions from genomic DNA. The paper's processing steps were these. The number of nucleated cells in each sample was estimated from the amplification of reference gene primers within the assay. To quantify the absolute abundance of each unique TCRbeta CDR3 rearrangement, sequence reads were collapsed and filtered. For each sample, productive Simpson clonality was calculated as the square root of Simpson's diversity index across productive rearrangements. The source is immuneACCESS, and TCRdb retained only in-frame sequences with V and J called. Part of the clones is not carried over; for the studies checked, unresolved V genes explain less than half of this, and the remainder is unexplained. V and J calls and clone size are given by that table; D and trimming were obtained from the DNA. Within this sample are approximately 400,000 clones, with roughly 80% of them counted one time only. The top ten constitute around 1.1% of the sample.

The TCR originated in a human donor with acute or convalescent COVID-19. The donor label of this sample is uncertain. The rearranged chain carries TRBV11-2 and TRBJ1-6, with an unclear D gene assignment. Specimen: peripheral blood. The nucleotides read TGTGCCAGCAGCTTATTATCCTATTCACCCCTCCACTTT. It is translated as CASSLLSYSPLHF. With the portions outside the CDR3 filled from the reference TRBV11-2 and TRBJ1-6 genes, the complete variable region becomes EAGVAQSPRYKIIEKRQSVAFWCNPISGHATLYWYQQILGQGPKLLIQFQNNGVVDDSQLPKDRFSAERLKGVDSTLKIQPAKLEDSAVYLCASSLLSYSPLHFGNGTRLTVT.